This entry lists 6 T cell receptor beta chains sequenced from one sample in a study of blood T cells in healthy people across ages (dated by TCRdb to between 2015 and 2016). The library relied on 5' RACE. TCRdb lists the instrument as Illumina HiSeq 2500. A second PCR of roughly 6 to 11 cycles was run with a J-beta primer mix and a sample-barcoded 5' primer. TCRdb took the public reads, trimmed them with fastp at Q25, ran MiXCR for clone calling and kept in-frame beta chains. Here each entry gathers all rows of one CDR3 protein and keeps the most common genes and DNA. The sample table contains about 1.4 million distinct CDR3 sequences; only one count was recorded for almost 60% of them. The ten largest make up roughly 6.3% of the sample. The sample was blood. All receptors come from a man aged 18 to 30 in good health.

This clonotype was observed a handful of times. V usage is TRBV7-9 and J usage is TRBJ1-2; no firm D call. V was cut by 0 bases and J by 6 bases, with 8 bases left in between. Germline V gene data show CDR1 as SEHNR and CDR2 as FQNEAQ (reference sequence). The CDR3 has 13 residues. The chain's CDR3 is CASSLANTHGYTF. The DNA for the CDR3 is TGTGCCAGCAGCTTAGCCAACACCCATGGCTACACCTTC.

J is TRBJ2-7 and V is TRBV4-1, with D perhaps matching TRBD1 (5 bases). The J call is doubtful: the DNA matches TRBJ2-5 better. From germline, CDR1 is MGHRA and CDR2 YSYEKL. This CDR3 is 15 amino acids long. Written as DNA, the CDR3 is TGCGCCAGCAGCCAAGAAGGGGCTACCGGCGAGACCCAGTACTTC. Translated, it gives CASSQEGATGETQYF.

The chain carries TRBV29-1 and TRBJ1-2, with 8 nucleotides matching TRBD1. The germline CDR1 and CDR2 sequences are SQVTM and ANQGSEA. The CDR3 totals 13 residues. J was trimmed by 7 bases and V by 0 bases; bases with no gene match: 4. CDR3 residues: CSVEDPGGGGYTF. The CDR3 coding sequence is TGCAGCGTTGAAGATCCAGGGGGCGGTGGCTACACCTTC.

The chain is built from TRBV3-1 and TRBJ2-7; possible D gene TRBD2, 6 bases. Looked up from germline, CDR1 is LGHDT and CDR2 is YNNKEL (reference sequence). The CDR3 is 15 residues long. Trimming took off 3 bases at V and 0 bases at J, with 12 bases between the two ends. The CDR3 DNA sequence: TGTGCCAGCAGCCAGCCGGGAGTTAGCTCCTACGAGCAGTACTTC. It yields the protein CASSQPGVSSYEQYF.

CDR3 region: CSATRTSGAYEQYF. The CDR3 DNA sequence: TGCAGTGCTACTAGGACTAGCGGGGCCTACGAGCAGTACTTC. This chain links TRBV20-1 with TRBJ2-7; TRBD2 agrees at 12 bases. Germline V CDR1 and CDR2: DFQATT, SNEGSKA (reference sequence). V trimming: 4 bases; J trimming: 2 bases; junction bases outside the gene matches: 3. The CDR3 has 14 amino acids.

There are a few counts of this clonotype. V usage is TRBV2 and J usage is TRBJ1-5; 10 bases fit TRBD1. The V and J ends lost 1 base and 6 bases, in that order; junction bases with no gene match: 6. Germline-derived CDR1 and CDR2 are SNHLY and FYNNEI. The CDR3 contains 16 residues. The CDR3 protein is CASSEGGTGASQPQHF. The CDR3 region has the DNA TGTGCCAGCAGTGAAGGCGGGACAGGGGCGAGTCAGCCCCAGCATTTT.